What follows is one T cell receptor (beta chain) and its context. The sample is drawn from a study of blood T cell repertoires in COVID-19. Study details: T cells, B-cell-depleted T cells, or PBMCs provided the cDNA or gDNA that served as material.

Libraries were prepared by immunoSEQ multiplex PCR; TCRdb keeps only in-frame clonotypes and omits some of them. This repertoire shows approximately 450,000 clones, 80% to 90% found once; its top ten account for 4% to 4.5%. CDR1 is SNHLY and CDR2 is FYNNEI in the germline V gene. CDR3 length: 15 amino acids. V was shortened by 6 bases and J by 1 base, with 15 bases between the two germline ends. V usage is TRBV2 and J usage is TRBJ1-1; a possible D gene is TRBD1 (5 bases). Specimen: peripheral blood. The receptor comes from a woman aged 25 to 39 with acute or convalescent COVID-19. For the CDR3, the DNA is TGTGCCAGCAGCCTGGGGAGGGGTCGGAACACTGAAGCTTTCTTT. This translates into CASSLGRGRNTEAFF.